The present entry profiles one T cell receptor (beta chain) with its context. Its antigen is currently unknown. Distinct nucleotide sequences in the sample also encode this CDR3. The assay was run at deep level. Produced via immunoSEQ multiplex PCR; TCRdb's table is partial and in-frame only. The sample holds about 2.2 million clones, around 93% seen once. Positive CCR7 selection of CD45RO-negative cells yielded the naive CD8 cells, and terminally differentiated effector memory CD45RA+ cells were excluded. This sample is drawn from a study of shared clonotypes between healthy human individuals. Germline V gene data show CDR1 as MGHRA and CDR2 as YSYEKL. CDR3 length equals 14 residues. V dropped 1 base and J dropped 3 bases, with 10 bases sitting between them. Overall study findings and caveats: The generation probabilities recorded for non-shared clonotypes fell below those of clonotypes shared by all four donors. Larger estimated richness was generally recorded for naive subsets relative to memory subsets. With a few donors compared, roughly 4.9% of naive CD4 clonotypes were shared.

The sample comprised naive CD8+ T cells from PBMCs. This sequence was found in a man younger than 35 in good health. Some clones in this sample may be carry-over from other donors' samples. The chain combines TRBV4-1 with TRBJ2-7, with TRBD1 as a possible D gene (6 bases). The CDR3 nucleotides read TGCGCCAGCAGCCAAGTTGGCAGGGGCTACGAGCAGTACTTC. Protein product: CASSQVGRGYEQYF.